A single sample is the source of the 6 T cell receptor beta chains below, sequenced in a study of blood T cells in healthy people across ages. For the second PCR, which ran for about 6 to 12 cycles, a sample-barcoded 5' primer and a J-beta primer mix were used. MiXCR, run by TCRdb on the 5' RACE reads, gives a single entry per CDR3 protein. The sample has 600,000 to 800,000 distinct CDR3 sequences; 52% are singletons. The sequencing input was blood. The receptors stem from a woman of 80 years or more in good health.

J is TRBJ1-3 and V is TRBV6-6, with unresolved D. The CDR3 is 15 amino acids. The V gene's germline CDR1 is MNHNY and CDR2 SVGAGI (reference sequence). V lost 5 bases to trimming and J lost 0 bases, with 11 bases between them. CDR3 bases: TGTGCCAGCAGTATTGTACGGACCTCTGGAAACACCATATATTTT. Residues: CASSIVRTSGNTIYF.

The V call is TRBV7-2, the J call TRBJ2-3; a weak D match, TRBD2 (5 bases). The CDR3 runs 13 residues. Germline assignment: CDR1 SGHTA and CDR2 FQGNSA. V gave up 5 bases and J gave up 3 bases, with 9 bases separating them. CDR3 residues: CASSQAVTDTQYF. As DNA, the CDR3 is TGTGCCAGCAGCCAAGCGGTTACAGATACGCAGTATTTT.

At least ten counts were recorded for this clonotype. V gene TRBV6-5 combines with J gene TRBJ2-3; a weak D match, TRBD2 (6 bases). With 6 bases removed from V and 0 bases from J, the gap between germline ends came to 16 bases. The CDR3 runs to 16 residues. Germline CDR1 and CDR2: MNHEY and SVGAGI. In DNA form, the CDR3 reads TGTGCCAGCAGGGCGGTAGGAGGGCCTAGCACAGATACGCAGTATTTT. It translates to CASRAVGGPSTDTQYF.

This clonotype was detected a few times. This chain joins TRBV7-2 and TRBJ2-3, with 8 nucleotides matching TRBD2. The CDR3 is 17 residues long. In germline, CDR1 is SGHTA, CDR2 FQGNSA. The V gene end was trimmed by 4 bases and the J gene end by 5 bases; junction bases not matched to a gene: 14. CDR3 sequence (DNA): TGTGCCAGCAGCTCTCCTCGGGGTAGCGGGGTTCGAGATACGCAGTATTTT. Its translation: CASSSPRGSGVRDTQYF.

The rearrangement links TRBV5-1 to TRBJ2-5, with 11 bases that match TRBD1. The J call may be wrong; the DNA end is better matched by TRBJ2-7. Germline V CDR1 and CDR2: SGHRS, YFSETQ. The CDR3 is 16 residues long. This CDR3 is CASSEPDRGLSYEQYF. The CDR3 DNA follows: TGCGCCAGCAGCGAACCGGACAGGGGGCTCTCCTACGAGCAGTACTTC.

As DNA, the CDR3 is TGTGCCAGCAGCGTACGGACAGGTTACAATTCACCCCTCCACTTT. It yields the protein CASSVRTGYNSPLHF. The chain employs TRBV9 and TRBJ1-6; 7 nucleotides line up with TRBD1. CDR3 length: 15 amino acids. The junction had 5 bases not matched to a gene; V was cut back by 1 base and J by 7 bases. The germline V gene encodes CDR1 SGDLS and CDR2 YYNGEE.